A single sample gave rise to the 12 T cell receptor beta chains below, sequenced in a study of shared clonotypes between healthy human individuals. Measured with immunoSEQ multiplex PCR; TCRdb has only the in-frame clones, and not every one. The data show about 2,500,000 clones, 85% to 95% seen once. Sample: naive CD4+ T cells sorted from blood. The subset is: CD45RA+ positively selected. These receptors originate from a man aged 18 to 30 in good health.

This clone was picked up one time. The chain is built from TRBV12-5 and TRBJ1-5; 8 bases map to TRBD1. The CDR3 totals 16 residues. The germline gives CDR1 LGHNT, CDR2 FRNRAP. Losses at the gene ends were 6 bases for V and 0 bases for J; bases not matched to a gene: 7. CDR3 sequence: CASGETGAYSNQPQHF. The CDR3 region has the DNA TGTGCTAGTGGCGAGACAGGGGCATATAGCAATCAGCCCCAGCATTTT.

The rearrangement links TRBV5-4 to TRBJ2-7; 9 positions agree with TRBD1. Germline V gene data show CDR1 as SGHNT and CDR2 as YYREEE (reference sequence). The CDR3 extends over 14 amino acids. With V trimmed by 4 bases and J by 8 bases, 10 bases remained unmatched. CDR3 bases: TGTGCCAGCAGCAGAACAGGGGGCAACGCGAAGCAGTACTTC. This gives the protein CASSRTGGNAKQYF.

J is TRBJ2-6 and V is TRBV4-1; 11 bases map to TRBD1. Trimming cost V 3 bases and J 0 bases; bases outside gene matches: 7. The CDR3 has 19 amino acids. Germline CDR1 MGHRA, CDR2 YSYEKL. The CDR3: CASSQDSGTGGSGANVLTF. The CDR3 DNA is TGCGCCAGCAGCCAGGACTCCGGGACAGGGGGCTCTGGGGCCAACGTCCTGACTTTC.

V and J are TRBV28 and TRBJ2-5; a weak D match, TRBD1 (5 bases). This CDR3 region has 16 residues. With 3 bases removed from V and 2 bases from J, the gap between germline ends came to 16 bases. Germline V gene data show CDR1 as MDHEN and CDR2 as SYDVKM. The CDR3 nucleotides read TGTGCCAGCAGTTTCCTCAGGGAATTCGATCAAGAGACCCAGTACTTC. It is translated as CASSFLREFDQETQYF.

This sequence joins TRBV28 and TRBJ1-5; tentatively, D is TRBD1 (5 bases). The germline V gene encodes CDR1 MDHEN and CDR2 SYDVKM. CDR3 length: 16 amino acids. V gave up 5 bases and J gave up 0 bases, with 14 bases separating them. This CDR3 reads CASSRMGGSSNQPQHF. CDR3 DNA sequence: TGTGCCAGCAGTCGCATGGGGGGATCTAGCAATCAGCCCCAGCATTTT. Full variable domain (outside the CDR3, taken from reference TRBV28 and TRBJ1-5): DVKVTQSSRYLVKRTGEKVFLECVQDMDHENMFWYRQDPGLGLRLIYFSYDVKMKEKGDIPEGYSVSREKKERFSLILESASTNQTSMYLCASSRMGGSSNQPQHFGDGTRLSIL.

This clone was observed once. Different DNA sequences within this sample yield the same CDR3. The V call is TRBV5-1, the J call TRBJ2-7; D might be TRBD1 (5 bases). Between the trimmed V and J ends, which lost 0 bases and 2 bases, there was a span of 9 bases. Germline V CDR1 and CDR2: SGHRS, YFSETQ. This CDR3 spans 14 amino acids. This chain's CDR3 is CASSLGQTTYEQYF. In DNA form, the CDR3 reads TGCGCCAGCAGCTTGGGACAGACGACCTACGAGCAGTACTTC. The full variable domain, with the rest looked up from reference TRBV5-1 and TRBJ2-7, is KAGVTQTPRYLIKTRGQQVTLSCSPISGHRSVSWYQQTPGQGLQFLFEYFSETQRNKGNFPGRFSGRQFSNSRSEMNVSTLELGDSALYLCASSLGQTTYEQYFGPGTRLTVT.

The gene calls are TRBV6-5 and TRBJ2-2, with D perhaps TRBD1 (6 bases). This CDR3 comprises 14 residues. The V and J ends lost 3 bases and 8 bases respectively, with 13 bases between them. The germline CDR1 and CDR2 sequences are MNHEY and SVGAGI. The CDR3 DNA is TGTGCCAGCAGTTATACAGGGTCGTCGGGGGAGCTGTTTTTT. Translating gives CASSYTGSSGELFF.

This sequence joins TRBV18 and TRBJ2-2; D remains unclear. V gave up 2 bases and J gave up 1 base, with 5 bases separating them. The V gene's germline CDR1 is KGHSH and CDR2 LQKENI. The CDR3 consists of 14 residues. CDR3 residues: CASSPKENTGELFF. As DNA, the CDR3 is TGTGCCAGCTCACCAAAGGAGAACACCGGGGAGCTGTTTTTT. The whole variable domain, filled in from reference TRBV18 and TRBJ2-2, reads NAGVMQNPRHLVRRRGQEARLRCSPMKGHSHVYWYRQLPEEGLKFMVYLQKENIIDESGMPKERFSAEFPKEGPSILRIQQVVRGDSAAYFCASSPKENTGELFFGEGSRLTVL.

This clone was detected only a few times. This chain uses TRBV7-3 with TRBJ2-2, with 7 bases aligning to TRBD1. The CDR3 totals 14 residues. V lost 5 bases and J lost 9; bases outside the gene matches: 9. Germline assignment: CDR1 SGHTA and CDR2 FQGTGA. The CDR3: CASSISGGDRELFF. The CDR3 DNA is TGTGCCAGCAGCATTTCAGGGGGAGATCGGGAGCTGTTTTTT.

About this clone itself: Other DNA sequences of this sample code for an identical CDR3. The rearrangement joins TRBV9 to TRBJ2-3; TRBD2 matches at 11 bases. Trimming cost V 2 bases and J 5 bases; bases outside gene matches: 4. Germline V lookup: CDR1 SGDLS, CDR2 YYNGEE. The CDR3 length is 15 residues. The DNA for the CDR3 is TGTGCCAGCAGCGTCGGGACTAGCGGCAGAGATACGCAGTATTTT. Protein product: CASSVGTSGRDTQYF.

The gene calls are TRBV4-1 and TRBJ2-6, with a tentative D call TRBD1 (5 bases). The CDR3 sequence is 17 residues long. Trimming took off 2 bases at V and 1 base at J, with 12 bases between the two ends. Germline lookup yields CDR1 MGHRA and CDR2 YSYEKL. This CDR3 reads CASSQSPRASGANVLTF. As DNA, the CDR3 is TGCGCCAGCAGCCAATCGCCCAGGGCGTCTGGGGCCAACGTCCTGACTTTC.

This sequence joins TRBV28 and TRBJ2-3; 13 bases match TRBD2. Germline V lookup: CDR1 MDHEN, CDR2 SYDVKM. The CDR3 contains 16 residues. With 5 bases clipped from V and 6 bases from J, the junction kept 8 bases outside the gene matches. CDR3 amino acids: CASSETSGGAVDTQYF. In DNA form, the CDR3 reads TGTGCCAGCAGTGAAACTAGCGGGGGGGCCGTTGATACGCAGTATTTT. The entire variable domain, with the rest obtained from reference TRBV28 and TRBJ2-3, is as follows: DVKVTQSSRYLVKRTGEKVFLECVQDMDHENMFWYRQDPGLGLRLIYFSYDVKMKEKGDIPEGYSVSREKKERFSLILESASTNQTSMYLCASSETSGGAVDTQYFGPGTRLTVL.